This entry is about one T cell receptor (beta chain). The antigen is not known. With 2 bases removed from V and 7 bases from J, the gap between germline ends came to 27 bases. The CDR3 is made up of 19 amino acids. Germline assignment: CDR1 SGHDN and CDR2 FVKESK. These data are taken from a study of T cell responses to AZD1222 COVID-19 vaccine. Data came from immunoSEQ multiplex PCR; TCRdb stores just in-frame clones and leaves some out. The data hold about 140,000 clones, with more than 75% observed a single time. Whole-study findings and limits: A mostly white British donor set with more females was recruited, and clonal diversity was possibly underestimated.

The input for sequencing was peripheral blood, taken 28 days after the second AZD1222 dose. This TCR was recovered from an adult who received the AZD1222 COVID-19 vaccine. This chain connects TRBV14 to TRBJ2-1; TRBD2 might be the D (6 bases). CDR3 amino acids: CASSQLRSEGTHLQNEQFF. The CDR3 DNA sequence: TGTGCCAGCAGCCAATTAAGGTCGGAGGGGACCCACTTACAGAATGAGCAGTTCTTC.